These 19 T cell receptor beta chains share one sample of origin, sequenced in a study of cytotoxic CD8 clonotypes in ibrutinib-treated CLL. The repertoire was sequenced with immunoSEQ multiplex PCR; TCRdb's copy has only in-frame clones and lacks some. The table records about 68,000 clones, about 64% of them present only once. The sequences come from PBMCs, collected after 12 months of ibrutinib treatment. The receptors shown here come from a human donor with chronic lymphocytic leukemia.

V usage is TRBV29-1 and J usage is TRBJ2-3; TRBD2 might be the D (6 bases). Germline CDR1 SQVTM, CDR2 ANQGSEA. Trimming removed 7 bases at V and 4 bases at J, with 15 bases between. The CDR3 is 13 residues long. Here the CDR3 reads CSGALGLADTQYF. CDR3 DNA: TGCAGCGGGGCCCTGGGACTCGCAGATACGCAGTATTTT.

This chain uses TRBV12-5 with TRBJ2-1; perhaps TRBD2 as D (5 bases). Looked up from germline, CDR1 is LGHNT and CDR2 is FRNRAP. The CDR3 length is 16 residues. V shed 0 bases and J shed 9 bases, with 18 bases lying between them. This chain's CDR3 is CASGLVPGPAEGEQFF. In nucleotides, the CDR3 is TGTGCTAGTGGTTTGGTACCTGGCCCGGCCGAGGGTGAGCAGTTCTTC.

The chain combines TRBV11-3 with TRBJ1-4; 10 positions match TRBD1. The germline CDR1 and CDR2 sequences are SGHNT and YENEEA. With 5 bases clipped from V and 4 bases from J, the junction kept 4 bases outside the gene matches. This CDR3 contains 15 residues. The CDR3 DNA reads TGTGCCAGCAGCCGAGGGACAGGGGATAATGAAAAACTGTTTTTT. This gives the protein CASSRGTGDNEKLFF. The full variable domain, in which reference TRBV11-3 and TRBJ1-4 provide the parts outside the CDR3, is EAGVVQSPRYKIIEKKQPVAFWCNPISGHNTLYWYLQNLGQGPELLIRYENEEAVDDSQLPKDRFSAERLKGVDSTLKIQPAELGDSAVYLCASSRGTGDNEKLFFGSGTQLSVL.

This clone was seen once. This chain uses TRBV10-3 with TRBJ1-1, with a possible D match to TRBD1 (5 bases). Trimming left V 5 bases short and J 0 bases short, with 13 bases between. This CDR3 is 15 amino acids long. The germline CDR1 and CDR2 sequences are ENHRY and SYGVKD. The CDR3 protein is CAISLPGVVNTEAFF. The CDR3 DNA reads as TGTGCCATCAGTCTACCGGGGGTGGTGAACACTGAAGCTTTCTTT.

This clone was seen a handful of times. The rearrangement uses TRBV7-3 and TRBJ1-2; 7 bases are a match to TRBD1. The CDR3 spans 13 residues. Trimming took 3 bases from V and 8 from J; bases not matched to a gene: 6. CDR1 is SGHTA and CDR2 is FQGTGA in the germline V gene. The CDR3 sequence: CASSFRQGAGYTF. In DNA form, the CDR3 reads TGTGCCAGCAGCTTTCGACAGGGCGCCGGCTACACCTTC.

This clone was counted once. The chain carries TRBV7-2 and TRBJ1-2, with 12 positions matching TRBD1. Germline loops: CDR1 SGHTA, CDR2 FQGNSA. The CDR3 loop spans 14 amino acids. The ends lost 5 bases at V and 4 bases at J; junction bases unmatched: 2. This CDR3 reads CASSPGQGAYGYTF. CDR3 sequence (DNA): TGTGCCAGCAGCCCGGGACAGGGGGCCTATGGCTACACCTTC.

This chain uses TRBV11-1 with TRBJ2-7; 13 bases align to TRBD2. The junction had 0 bases not matched to a gene; V was cut back by 1 base and J by 6 bases. Germline values: CDR1 SGHAT, CDR2 FQDESV (reference sequence). The CDR3 covers 14 residues. DNA for the CDR3: TGTGCCAGCAGCTTAGGGACTAGCGGGGGCGAGCAGTACTTC. Protein product: CASSLGTSGGEQYF. Variable domain in full (rest from reference TRBV11-1 and TRBJ2-7): EAEVAQSPRYKITEKSQAVAFWCDPISGHATLYWYRQILGQGPELLVQFQDESVVDDSQLPKDRFSAERLKGVDSTLKIQPAELGDSAMYLCASSLGTSGGEQYFGPGTRLTVT.

This clone has only a few counts. The chain uses TRBV7-2 and TRBJ1-1, with a tentative D call TRBD1 (6 bases). Germline V gene lookup returns CDR1 SGHTA and CDR2 FQGNSA. The length of the CDR3 is 13 residues. Trimming shortened V by 4 bases and J by 4 bases, and 10 bases separated the two germline ends. CDR3 amino acids: CASSSDSTTEAFF. The CDR3 coding sequence is TGTGCCAGCAGCTCGGACAGTACCACTGAAGCTTTCTTT.

The J gene is TRBJ2-7, the V gene TRBV9, with 7 bases aligning to TRBD1. J gave up 4 bases and V 3 bases, and 4 bases lay outside the gene matches. This CDR3 has 13 amino acids. Germline-derived CDR1 and CDR2 are SGDLS and YYNGEE. The CDR3 here is CASSAGQPYEQYF. In nucleotides, the CDR3 is TGTGCCAGCAGCGCGGGACAGCCTTACGAGCAGTACTTC.

This clone is a singleton in its sample. This chain links TRBV11-2 with TRBJ1-1; the D gene is possibly TRBD1 (5 bases). The CDR3 runs 12 residues. Trimming took 8 bases from V and 3 from J, leaving 10 bases between them. CDR1 and CDR2 (germline): SGHAT, FQNNGV. The CDR3 is CASGGGDTEAFF. The CDR3 coding sequence is TGTGCCAGCGGCGGGGGGGACACTGAAGCTTTCTTT.

V usage is TRBV18 and J usage is TRBJ1-1; 8 bases are a match to TRBD1. Germline CDR1 is KGHSH and CDR2 is LQKENI. Trimming removed 2 bases from V and 5 bases from J; junction bases left unmatched: 4. This CDR3 is 14 amino acids long. The CDR3 loop is CASSPRQGKTEAFF. The CDR3 nucleotides are TGTGCCAGCTCACCAAGACAGGGGAAGACTGAAGCTTTCTTT.

The J gene is TRBJ2-1, the V gene TRBV6-5; 9 bases are shared with TRBD1. The CDR3 spans 15 residues. Germline CDR1 reads MNHEY; CDR2 reads SVGAGI. With 6 bases clipped from V and 6 bases from J, the junction kept 9 bases outside the gene matches. The CDR3 bases are TGTGCCAGCAGGGAACTCGGGACAGGGTTCAATGAGCAGTTCTTC. Protein product: CASRELGTGFNEQFF.

This clone occurred once. The same CDR3 also results from other DNA sequences found in this sample. CDR3 amino acids: CASSFGRNEKLFF. As DNA, the CDR3 is TGCGCCAGCAGCTTTGGCCGTAATGAAAAACTGTTTTTT. V and J are TRBV5-1 and TRBJ1-4; D remains ambiguous. The CDR3 has 13 residues. Germline loops: CDR1 SGHRS, CDR2 YFSETQ. V lost 2 bases and J lost 4, with 6 bases in between. Combining the CDR3 with reference TRBV5-1 and TRBJ1-4 gives the whole variable domain KAGVTQTPRYLIKTRGQQVTLSCSPISGHRSVSWYQQTPGQGLQFLFEYFSETQRNKGNFPGRFSGRQFSNSRSEMNVSTLELGDSALYLCASSFGRNEKLFFGSGTQLSVL.

As DNA, the CDR3 is TGTGCCAGCAGCTCCGGACGGAATTATAATTCACCCCTCCACTTT. Protein sequence: CASSSGRNYNSPLHF. J is TRBJ1-6 and V is TRBV7-3; unclear D gene. In germline, CDR1 is SGHTA, CDR2 FQGTGA. This CDR3 spans 15 amino acids. The germline V and J ends were trimmed by 4 bases and 4 bases, with 11 bases remaining between them.

This clone was seen a single time. CDR3 protein: CAWSRDTQNEKLFF. The CDR3 DNA reads TGTGCCTGGAGCCGGGACACCCAGAATGAAAAACTGTTTTTT. The chain combines TRBV30 with TRBJ1-4, with a tentative D call TRBD1 (6 bases). Germline assignment: CDR1 GTSNPN and CDR2 SVGIG (reference sequence). V was cut by 3 bases and J by 5 bases, with 13 bases left in between. The CDR3 loop spans 14 amino acids.

As to this clone: The junction does not match germline at one end; this may be a read error. The chain joins TRBV5-1 to TRBJ1-4, with TRBD1 as a possible D gene (5 bases). CDR3 length equals 16 residues. Germline V lookup: CDR1 SGHRS, CDR2 YFSETQ. The CDR3 is CASSLGPGEGREKLFF. The CDR3 region has the DNA TGCGCCAGCAGTTTGGGACCCGGTGAGGGGCGTGAAAAACTGTTTTTT.

The chain employs TRBV10-3 and TRBJ2-2; D is unresolved. This CDR3 contains 13 residues. V shed 7 bases and J shed 4 bases, with 10 bases lying between them. From germline, CDR1 is ENHRY and CDR2 SYGVKD. CDR3 in amino acids: CAIKYTRTGELFF. The CDR3 DNA sequence: TGTGCCATCAAATATACTCGCACCGGGGAGCTGTTTTTT.

The chain is built from TRBV9 and TRBJ1-6; D is possibly TRBD1 (5 bases). V was shortened by 4 bases and J by 6 bases, with 17 bases between the two germline ends. The CDR3 consists of 16 residues. Per germline, CDR1 SGDLS and CDR2 YYNGEE. This CDR3 reads CASSFGPGGANSPLHF. The CDR3 DNA reads TGTGCCAGCAGCTTTGGGCCGGGAGGGGCTAATTCACCCCTCCACTTT.

This sequence joins TRBV5-4 and TRBJ1-1; 8 bases fit TRBD1. Germline V gene lookup returns CDR1 SGHNT and CDR2 YYREEE (reference sequence). V lost 4 bases and J lost 3; bases outside the gene matches: 8. CDR3 length equals 15 residues. The CDR3 is CASSLPGGEYTEAFF. As DNA, the CDR3 is TGTGCCAGCAGCCTCCCAGGGGGCGAATACACTGAAGCTTTCTTT.